A selection of T cell receptor beta chains follows, all from one sample in a study of cytomegalovirus exposure and HLA in healthy donors. The method was immunoSEQ multiplex PCR; TCRdb's version includes in-frame clones alone and lacks a portion of them. Among 200,000 to 250,000 clones, more than 60% were seen once, and the ten largest hold approximately 1.7%. Input material: PBMCs. These receptors came from a woman between 25 and 40 years old in good health and CMV-seronegative. The CDR3 runs from the conserved cysteine through the conserved F or W. D genes are given only for firm matches. A row's size may be missing; if present it is once, few, many or a size class.

j_gene	abundance	v_gene	d_gene	CDR3nt	CDR3aa
TRBJ2-3	NA	TRBV27	NA	TGTGCCAGCAGTGTTGATTTTTTCGGTATTTCAGATACGCAGTATTTT	CASSVDFFGISDTQYF
TRBJ2-3	NA	TRBV29-1	TRBD2	TGCAGCGTAGTTCGGGGGGGGGATACGCAGTATTTT	CSVVRGGDTQYF
TRBJ2-6	once	TRBV5-1	NA	TGCGCCAGCAGCCCATACCCGGTATCAGGGGCCAACGTCCTGACTTTC	CASSPYPVSGANVLTF
TRBJ2-1	NA	TRBV7-3	TRBD2	TGTGCCAGCAGCTTAGGTCCTAGCGGGGACTCCTACAATGAGCAGTTCTTC	CASSLGPSGDSYNEQFF
TRBJ2-7	NA	TRBV5-5	TRBD1	TGTGCCAGCAGCTTGGAGGGACAGGGCTACGAGCAGTACTTC	CASSLEGQGYEQYF
TRBJ2-5	NA	TRBV9	TRBD2	TGTGCCAGCAGCTCGGGACTAGCGGAGACCCAGTACTTC	CASSSGLAETQYF
TRBJ1-2	few	TRBV5-4	TRBD1	TGTGCCAGCAGCTGGACAGGGGGCGCGGATGGCTACACCTTC	CASSWTGGADGYTF
TRBJ1-1	NA	TRBV30	NA	TGTGCCTGGAGTGGTCCGGGGTACCAAGCTTTCTTT	CAWSGPGYQAFF
TRBJ2-7	NA	TRBV19	TRBD2	TGTGCCAGTAGTATTGGCGGGGGGGCCGGCGAGCAGTACTTC	CASSIGGGAGEQYF
TRBJ2-1	NA	TRBV11-2	NA	TGTGCCAGCAGCCTCGACTGGGTTCACGATGAGCAGCTCTTC	CASSLDWVHDEQLF
TRBJ1-1	NA	TRBV10-3	TRBD1	TGTGCCATCAGGGACCCGGACAGGTCCACTGAAGCTTTCTTT	CAIRDPDRSTEAFF
TRBJ1-2	few	TRBV7-2	TRBD1	TGTGCCAGCAGCCCGGGACAGAACTATGGCTACACCTTC	CASSPGQNYGYTF
TRBJ1-4	NA	TRBV18	NA	TGTGCCAGCTCACCGTACAGGGAGGGCACAGAAAAACTGTTTTTT	CASSPYREGTEKLFF
TRBJ2-1	NA	TRBV6-6	TRBD2	TGTGCCAGTTCCCTAGCGGGGAGCTCCTACAATGAGCAGTTCTTC	CASSLAGSSYNEQFF
TRBJ1-1	NA	TRBV5-1	NA	TGCGCCAGCAGCTTGGTGGGGGCCGTGAACACTGAAGCTTTCTTT	CASSLVGAVNTEAFF
TRBJ2-7	NA	TRBV27	NA	TGTGCCAGCAGTTTATCGATGAGCTACGAGCAGTACTTC	CASSLSMSYEQYF
TRBJ2-1	NA	TRBV14	NA	TGTGCCAGCAGCCAACTGGGCGGGGGCCCCTACAATGAGCAGTTCTTC	CASSQLGGGPYNEQFF
TRBJ1-3	NA	TRBV11-2	NA	TGTGCCAGCAGCTCCACCTGGGGAGTAAACACCATATATTTT	CASSSTWGVNTIYF
TRBJ1-1	NA	TRBV15	NA	TGTGCCACCAGGAGAGATCGGGGAGGGGGGGGGCGCGTCGGGGACACTGAAGCTTTCTTT	CATRRDRGGGGRVGDTEAFF
TRBJ1-4	few	TRBV7-9	NA	TGTGCCAGCAGCTTAGGGGGGGATGAAAAACTGTTTTTT	CASSLGGDEKLFF
TRBJ2-2	NA	TRBV5-6	TRBD2	TGTGCCAGCAGCTTGCCCGGGGGGGGAGACACCGGGGAGCTGTTTTTT	CASSLPGGGDTGELFF
TRBJ2-3	NA	TRBV29-1	TRBD2	TGCAGCGTTGAAGTTCTAGCGGTATCCACAGATACGCAGTATTTT	CSVEVLAVSTDTQYF
TRBJ2-7	once	TRBV19	NA	TGTGCCAGTAGTATCGTCCTAGGCGAATACGAGCAGTACTTC	CASSIVLGEYEQYF
TRBJ1-2	NA	TRBV5-6	NA	TGTGCCAGCAGCTTGACAGATGCTGGCTACACCTTC	CASSLTDAGYTF
TRBJ1-5	NA	TRBV15	NA	TGTGCCACCCCGGGGGGGCCTCAGCCCCAGCATTTT	CATPGGPQPQHF
TRBJ2-3	NA	TRBV10-3	NA	TGTGCCATCAGTGTGGGGGGTAGGCAGTATTTT	CAISVGGRQYF
TRBJ2-6	NA	TRBV29-1	NA	TGCAGCGTGGGGGGGCTGGCTGGGGCCAACGTCCTGACTTTC	CSVGGLAGANVLTF
TRBJ1-1	few	TRBV6-1	NA	TGTGCCAGCAGTGAAGTATCACTAAAAGGAGCTTTCTTT	CASSEVSLKGAFF
TRBJ1-5	NA	TRBV21-1	NA	TGTGCCACCGAGATGGAGGGGCCTCCCAATCAGCCCCAGCATTTT	CATEMEGPPNQPQHF
TRBJ1-2	NA	TRBV5-1	TRBD1	TGCGCCAGCAGCTTGGCCTTGGCAGGGGGGCACTATGGCTACACCTTC	CASSLALAGGHYGYTF
TRBJ2-1	NA	TRBV30	NA	TGTGCCTGGAGGGACTCTAATAATGGGGTTAATGAGCAGTTCTTC	CAWRDSNNGVNEQFF
TRBJ2-7	NA	TRBV29-1	TRBD2	TGCAGCGTTTGGCGGGAGGGCTTAAACGAGCAGTACTTC	CSVWREGLNEQYF
TRBJ1-6	NA	TRBV6-1	NA	TGTGCCAGCAGTGAGCTGGGTGGATCTAGCTCCTATAATTCACCCCTCCACTTT	CASSELGGSSSYNSPLHF
TRBJ2-2	NA	TRBV2	TRBD1	TGTGCCAGCCGAGGACAGGTCGGCCGGGAGCTGTTTTTT	CASRGQVGRELFF
TRBJ2-2	NA	TRBV11-3	NA	TGTGCCAGCAGCTTTAGGGGATACACCGGGGAGCTGTTTTTT	CASSFRGYTGELFF
TRBJ2-2	NA	TRBV5-1	NA	TGCGCCAGCAGCTTTGACAGGCCCACCGGGGAGCTGTTTTTT	CASSFDRPTGELFF
TRBJ2-1	NA	TRBV5-1	NA	TGCGCCAGCAGCCTCAGCGGGCCGAGCTCCTACAATGAGCAGTTCTTC	CASSLSGPSSYNEQFF
TRBJ2-1	NA	TRBV9	NA	TGTGCCAGCAGCGTAGAGGTGGGGCTCTCCTACAATGAGCAGTTCTTC	CASSVEVGLSYNEQFF
TRBJ2-7	once	TRBV9	TRBD2	TGTGCCAGCAGCGTTCTTGGGACTAGCTCCTACGAGCAGTACTTC	CASSVLGTSSYEQYF
TRBJ2-3	NA	TRBV9	TRBD2	TGTGCCAGCAGCCTCGGACGGACTAGCGGGAGCACAGATACGCAGTATTTT	CASSLGRTSGSTDTQYF
TRBJ2-7	NA	TRBV2	TRBD2	TGTGCCAGCAGGCCGGGACTAGACGTACCGTACGAGCAGTACTTC	CASRPGLDVPYEQYF
TRBJ1-5	NA	TRBV6-6	NA	TGTGCCAGCAGGCATGTTGACAGGAATCAGCCCCAGCATTTT	CASRHVDRNQPQHF
TRBJ2-1	NA	TRBV5-5	TRBD2	TGTGCCAGCAGATCAACCGGGACTAGAGGCGAGCAGTTCTTC	CASRSTGTRGEQFF
TRBJ1-5	NA	TRBV2	TRBD1	TGTGCCGGTAAGACAGGGATAAGTCAGCCCCAGCATTTT	CAGKTGISQPQHF
TRBJ2-3	NA	TRBV7-3	TRBD2	TGTGCCAGCGCCCCCTCGGGAGGGTCAGATACGCAGTATTTT	CASAPSGGSDTQYF
TRBJ2-7	few	TRBV7-9	TRBD1	TGTTCCAGCCTTCCCCCCGGGACAGGGGGCTACGAGCAGTACTTC	CSSLPPGTGGYEQYF
TRBJ1-4	NA	TRBV5-4	TRBD1	TGTGCCAGCAGCCCGGACAGGGGTGAAAAACTGTTTTTT	CASSPDRGEKLFF
TRBJ1-1	NA	TRBV7-9	NA	TGTGCCAGCAGCATCGGGACTCCGAACACTGAAGCTTTCTTT	CASSIGTPNTEAFF
TRBJ1-1	few	TRBV5-4	NA	TGTGCCAGCAGCTTCGGGGGGAACACTGAAGCTTTCTTT	CASSFGGNTEAFF
TRBJ1-1	once	TRBV7-2	TRBD1	TGTGCCAGTACAAGGGGGCTTAGCACTGAAGCTTTCTTT	CASTRGLSTEAFF
TRBJ2-2	NA	TRBV28	NA	TGTGCCAGCAGTTTGCGGGGGCGGAACACCGGGGAGCTGTTTTTT	CASSLRGRNTGELFF
TRBJ2-1	NA	TRBV6-6	TRBD2	TGTGCCAGCAGTTACTTTCCTAGCGGAAATGAGCAGTTCTTC	CASSYFPSGNEQFF
TRBJ2-5	NA	TRBV4-1	TRBD1	TGCGCCAGCAGCACTGGGACAGGGGGCAGGGAGACCCAGTACTTC	CASSTGTGGRETQYF